These 17 T cell receptor beta chains share one sample of origin, sequenced in a study of identical twins. TCRdb itself ran the 5' RACE reads through MiXCR, one entry per CDR3 protein. Of hundreds of thousands of distinct CDR3 sequences listed, around 8.1% are singletons. This sample was shared with a second study, whose subject was yellow fever vaccine responses in identical twins.

Sequenced input: memory (CD45RO+) T cells sorted from blood. These receptors were collected from a woman under 30 in good health.

The sample holds many counts of this clonotype. V gene TRBV3-1 combines with J gene TRBJ2-1; 10 nucleotides line up with TRBD2. This CDR3 has 15 residues. Germline V gene sequence: CDR1 LGHDT, CDR2 YNNKEL (reference sequence). The trim removed 0 bases at V and 6 bases at J, leaving 2 bases unmatched. The CDR3, as DNA: TGTGCCAGCAGCCAAGAGGGACTAGCGTCCAATGAGCAGTTCTTC. Its protein product is CASSQEGLASNEQFF.

This clonotype has more than one count but fewer than ten. The chain uses TRBV12-2 and TRBJ2-6. TRBV12-2 is a pseudogene segment. CDR3 size: 20 residues. CDR3 sequence reads: CASRLGKVKTRSSGANVLTF. In DNA form, the CDR3 reads TGTGCAAGTCGCTTAGGGAAGGTAAAAACAAGGAGTTCTGGGGCCAACGTCCTGACTTTC.

This clonotype was seen more than once but under ten times. The V call is TRBV5-1, the J call TRBJ1-2, with TRBD1 as a possible D gene (5 bases). This CDR3 comprises 17 residues. Per germline, CDR1 SGHRS and CDR2 YFSETQ. The ends were cut back, 0 bases at V and 0 bases at J, with 15 bases in the middle. In DNA form, the CDR3 reads TGCGCCAGCAGCTTGGATATTCCGACAGCTTCTAACTATGGCTACACCTTC. Translated: CASSLDIPTASNYGYTF.

The chain combines TRBV20-1 with TRBJ1-1; possible D gene TRBD1, 5 bases. V was clipped by 3 bases and J by 1 base, with 12 bases between them. From germline, CDR1 is DFQATT and CDR2 SNEGSKA (reference sequence). The CDR3 contains 14 residues. For the CDR3, the DNA is TGCAGTGCTAGGGTGACAGCTAGGAACACTGAAGCTTTCTTT. Translation: CSARVTARNTEAFF.

This clonotype was counted at least ten times. J is TRBJ2-5 and V is TRBV20-1; D is perhaps TRBD1 (6 bases). The ends were cut back, 4 bases at V and 2 bases at J, with 17 bases in the middle. The CDR3 consists of 15 residues. Germline V lookup: CDR1 DFQATT, CDR2 SNEGSKA (reference sequence). The CDR3 loop reads CSATKYRAKQETQYF. CDR3 sequence (DNA): TGCAGTGCTACAAAATACAGGGCAAAACAAGAGACCCAGTACTTC.

This clonotype was detected many times. V usage is TRBV2 and J usage is TRBJ2-2; 14 bases are a match to TRBD2. CDR3 length: 15 amino acids. After removal of 7 bases from V and 4 bases from J, the junction contained 2 bases not matched to a gene. The V gene's germline CDR1 is SNHLY and CDR2 FYNNEI. The CDR3 sequence: CASTGLAGGTGELFF. CDR3 DNA sequence: TGTGCCAGCACTGGACTAGCGGGGGGCACCGGGGAGCTGTTTTTT.

This clonotype was detected ten times or more. V and J are TRBV7-8 and TRBJ2-7; 7 bases line up with TRBD1. The CDR3 is made up of 15 amino acids. Germline loops: CDR1 SGHVS, CDR2 FQNEAQ. After removal of 5 bases from V and 2 bases from J, the junction contained 9 bases not matched to a gene. CDR3 protein: CASSLPGGSAYEQYF. CDR3 in DNA: TGTGCCAGCAGCCTACCAGGGGGTAGCGCCTACGAGCAGTACTTC.

The chain carries TRBV28 and TRBJ2-3, with 9 nucleotides matching TRBD2. The CDR3 extends over 16 amino acids. CDR1 is MDHEN and CDR2 is SYDVKM in the germline V gene. The V segment lost 6 bases and the J segment 2 bases; nucleotides outside the gene matches: 9. The CDR3 loop is CASSTTSGRFTDTQYF. For the CDR3, the DNA is TGTGCCAGCAGCACCACAAGCGGGAGGTTCACAGATACGCAGTATTTT.

This clonotype was counted between two and nine times. The V gene is TRBV6-5, the J gene TRBJ1-5; D perhaps matches TRBD1 (5 bases). Trimming stripped 5 bases from V and 7 bases from J, with 21 bases between. The CDR3 has 16 amino acids. CDR1 and CDR2 (germline): MNHEY, SVGAGI. The CDR3 sequence is CASSPGVRQSYQPQHF. The CDR3 DNA follows: TGTGCCAGCAGTCCGGGGGTAAGACAGTCGTACCAGCCCCAGCATTTT.

In its sample, this clonotype was seen many times. This rearrangement joins TRBV7-9 to TRBJ2-1, with 8 positions matching TRBD2. V lost 1 base to trimming and J lost 9 bases; unmatched junction nucleotides: 11. The germline CDR1 and CDR2 sequences are SEHNR and FQNEAQ (reference sequence). This CDR3 comprises 16 residues. The CDR3 DNA reads as TGTGCCAGCAGCTTAGGCCCCCAGATTCGGGGGGGTGAGCAGTTCTTC. Its protein is CASSLGPQIRGGEQFF.

This clonotype was seen many times. This chain uses TRBV5-1 with TRBJ1-2; D may be TRBD1 (6 bases). The length of the CDR3 is 15 residues. The V end was cut by 0 bases, the J end by 5 bases, with 14 bases between. Germline-derived CDR1 and CDR2 are SGHRS and YFSETQ. The CDR3 spells CASSLEYGGDYGYTF. The CDR3 DNA follows: TGCGCCAGCAGCTTGGAGTATGGGGGCGATTATGGCTACACCTTC. Complete variable domain (other parts from reference TRBV5-1 and TRBJ1-2): KAGVTQTPRYLIKTRGQQVTLSCSPISGHRSVSWYQQTPGQGLQFLFEYFSETQRNKGNFPGRFSGRQFSNSRSEMNVSTLELGDSALYLCASSLEYGGDYGYTFGSGTRLTVV.

This clonotype turned up a few times. The gene calls are TRBV29-1 and TRBJ2-2; D is perhaps TRBD1 (5 bases). Looked up from germline, CDR1 is SQVTM and CDR2 is ANQGSEA. With 5 bases removed from V and 2 bases from J, the gap between germline ends came to 12 bases. The CDR3 runs 14 residues. CDR3 in amino acids: CSVSTDSNTGELFF. The DNA of the CDR3 is TGCAGCGTTTCTACCGACAGTAACACCGGGGAGCTGTTTTTT.

On this clonotype: A read error is possible here, since a much larger clone lies one base away. The rearrangement joins TRBV12-3 or TRBV12-4 to TRBJ2-1, with 12 nucleotides matching TRBD1. The V segment lost 6 bases and the J segment 8 bases; nucleotides outside the gene matches: 5. This CDR3 comprises 14 residues. DNA of the CDR3: TGTGCCAGCAGCTGGGACAGGGGGCAGGATGAGCAGTTCTTC. It yields the protein CASSWDRGQDEQFF.

This clonotype was observed at least ten times. The rearrangement uses TRBV15 and TRBJ2-5, with a tentative D call TRBD2 (6 bases). CDR3 length: 16 amino acids. Germline lookup yields CDR1 LNHNV and CDR2 YYDKDF (reference sequence). Trimming took off 4 bases at V and 4 bases at J, with 19 bases between the two ends. The CDR3 coding sequence is TGTGCCACCAGCATTGCCGGAGGGGCGGGATCAGAGACCCAGTACTTC. Encoded protein: CATSIAGGAGSETQYF.

This clonotype was picked up many times. This chain joins TRBV3-1 and TRBJ2-7; D gene unclear. V was trimmed by 4 bases and J by 6 bases, leaving 16 bases between them. The CDR3 covers 14 residues. Germline CDR1 is LGHDT and CDR2 is YNNKEL (reference sequence). The CDR3 here is CASSPEALICEQYF. In DNA form, the CDR3 reads TGTGCCAGCAGCCCCGAAGCCCTTATCTGCGAGCAGTACTTC.

J is TRBJ1-1 and V is TRBV6-4; TRBD1 is a possible D gene (6 bases). Trimming took off 3 bases at V and 5 bases at J, with 13 bases between the two ends. CDR1 and CDR2 from the germline V gene are MRHNA and SNTAGT. The CDR3 runs to 14 residues. DNA for the CDR3: TGTGCCAGCAGTGAAGGCGGAGGGGGGACTGAAGCTTTCTTT. This sequence encodes CASSEGGGGTEAFF.

At least ten counts were recorded for this clonotype. This chain links TRBV12-3 or TRBV12-4 with TRBJ2-1, with D possibly matching TRBD2 (6 bases). CDR3 length: 14 residues. V was shortened by 6 bases and J by 0 bases, with 9 bases between the two germline ends. This chain's CDR3 is CASRKLASYNEQFF. CDR3 sequence (DNA): TGTGCCAGCAGAAAACTAGCCTCCTACAATGAGCAGTTCTTC.